This T cell receptor (beta chain) was recorded in a study of human T cells and chemical hapten exposure. Before extraction, the whole blood was not fractionated, and total RNA was taken from it. V was shortened by 4 bases and J by 5 bases, with 12 bases between the two germline ends. CDR3 length equals 13 residues. The germline gives CDR1 SGHRS, CDR2 YFSETQ. Within the library, unique molecular identifiers were attached to each individual cDNA molecule. TCRdb ran MiXCR on the 5' RACE reads and lists one entry per CDR3 protein. The table has about 110,000 distinct CDR3 sequences, roughly 19% seen once.

The chain recombines TRBV5-1 with TRBJ1-2, with no clear D. The sequence derives from a human donor in good health. The CDR3, as DNA: TGCGCCAGCAGCCCCCTACTTGGATATGGCTACACCTTC. Translating gives CASSPLLGYGYTF.